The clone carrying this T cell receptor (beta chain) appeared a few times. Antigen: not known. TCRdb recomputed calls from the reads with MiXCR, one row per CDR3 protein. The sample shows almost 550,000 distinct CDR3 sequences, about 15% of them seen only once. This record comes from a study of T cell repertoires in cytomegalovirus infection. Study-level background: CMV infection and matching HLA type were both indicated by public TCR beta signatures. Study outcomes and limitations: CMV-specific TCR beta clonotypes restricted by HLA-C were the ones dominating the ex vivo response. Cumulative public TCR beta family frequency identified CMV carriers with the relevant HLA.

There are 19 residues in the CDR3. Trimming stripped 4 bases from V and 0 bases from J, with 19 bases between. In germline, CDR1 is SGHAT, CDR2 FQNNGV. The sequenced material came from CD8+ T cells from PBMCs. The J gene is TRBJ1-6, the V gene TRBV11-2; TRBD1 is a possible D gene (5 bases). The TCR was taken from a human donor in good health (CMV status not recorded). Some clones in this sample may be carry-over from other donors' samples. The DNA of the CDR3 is TGTGCCAGCAGCTCGAAGGGGACCCTCCCTAGCTCCTATAATTCACCCCTCCACTTT. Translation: CASSSKGTLPSSYNSPLHF.